This record covers a single T cell receptor (beta chain). Its antigen is unknown. V shed 5 bases and J shed 4 bases, with 17 bases lying between them. Per germline, CDR1 WSHSY and CDR2 SAAADI. The CDR3 is made up of 15 amino acids. The sample belongs to a study of Graves' ophthalmopathy and Graves' hyperthyroidism. Study-level points and caveats: A roughly 80% specificity and 87.88% sensitivity were achieved by a 13-signature model that separated ophthalmopathy from stable hyperthyroidism. Blood also held most thyroid clonotypes expanded above 0.001 frequency.

Amplification of TCR beta CDR3 regions used RNA transcripts. First-round RT-PCR used HTBI primers; second-round multiplex PCR followed. TCRdb redid the calling of the multiplex PCR reads with MiXCR, one entry per CDR3 protein. The sample includes approximately 700,000 distinct CDR3 sequences, about two fifths seen only once; the top ten take roughly 3.5%. Moderate-to-severe activity, with CAS ≥3, NOSPECS ≥4 and duration under 3 months, characterized the donors with ophthalmopathy. This chain connects TRBV10-2 to TRBJ1-2, with TRBD1 as a possible D gene (5 bases). Sequenced sample: peripheral blood. The clonotype originates from an adult man with Graves' ophthalmopathy. The DNA for the CDR3 is TGCGCCAGCAGTTTGGGTGGAGGGACCGCCTATGGCTACACCTTC. Protein: CASSLGGGTAYGYTF.